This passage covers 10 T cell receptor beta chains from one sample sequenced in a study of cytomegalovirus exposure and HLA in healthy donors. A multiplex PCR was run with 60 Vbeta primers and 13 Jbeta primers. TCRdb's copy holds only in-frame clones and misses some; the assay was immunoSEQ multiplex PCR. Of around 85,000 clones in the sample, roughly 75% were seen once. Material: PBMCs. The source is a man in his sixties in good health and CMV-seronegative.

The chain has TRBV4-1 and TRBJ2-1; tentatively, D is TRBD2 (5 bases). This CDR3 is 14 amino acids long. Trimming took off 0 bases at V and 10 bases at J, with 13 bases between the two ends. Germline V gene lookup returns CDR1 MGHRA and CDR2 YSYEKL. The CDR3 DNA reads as TGCGCCAGCAGCCAAGATACGAAACCGGGGGAGCAGTTCTTC. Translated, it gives CASSQDTKPGEQFF.

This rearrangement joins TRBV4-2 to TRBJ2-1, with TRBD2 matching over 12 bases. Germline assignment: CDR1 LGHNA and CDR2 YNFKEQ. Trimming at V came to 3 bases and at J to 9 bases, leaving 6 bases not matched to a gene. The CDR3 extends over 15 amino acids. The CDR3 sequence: CASSQTGTSGFEQFF. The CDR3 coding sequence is TGTGCCAGCAGCCAGACCGGGACTAGCGGGTTTGAGCAGTTCTTC.

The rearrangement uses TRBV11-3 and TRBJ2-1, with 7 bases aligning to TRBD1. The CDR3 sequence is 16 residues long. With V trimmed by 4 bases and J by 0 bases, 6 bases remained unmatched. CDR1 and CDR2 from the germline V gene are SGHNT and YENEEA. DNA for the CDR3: TGTGCCAGCAGCTCGAACAGGGGAAGCTCCTACAATGAGCAGTTCTTC. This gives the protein CASSSNRGSSYNEQFF.

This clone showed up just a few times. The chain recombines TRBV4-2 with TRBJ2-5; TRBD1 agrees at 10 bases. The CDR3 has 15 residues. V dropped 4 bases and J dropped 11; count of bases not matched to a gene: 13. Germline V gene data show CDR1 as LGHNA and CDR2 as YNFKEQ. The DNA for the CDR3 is TGTGCCAGCAGCCGGGGGGGGACAGGGGCAGGTGAGCAGTACTTC. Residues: CASSRGGTGAGEQYF.

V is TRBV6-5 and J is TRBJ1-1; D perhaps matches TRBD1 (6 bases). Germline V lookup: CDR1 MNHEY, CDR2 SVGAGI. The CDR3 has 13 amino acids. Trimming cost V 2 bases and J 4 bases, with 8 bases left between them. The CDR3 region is CASSYGGPTEAFF. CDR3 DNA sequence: TGTGCCAGCAGTTACGGGGGCCCCACTGAAGCTTTCTTT.

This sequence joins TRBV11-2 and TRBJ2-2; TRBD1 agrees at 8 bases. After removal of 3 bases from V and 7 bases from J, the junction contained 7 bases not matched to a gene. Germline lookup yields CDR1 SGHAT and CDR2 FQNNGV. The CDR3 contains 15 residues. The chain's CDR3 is CASSFQGAQNGELFF. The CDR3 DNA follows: TGTGCCAGCAGCTTCCAGGGGGCGCAGAACGGGGAGCTGTTTTTT. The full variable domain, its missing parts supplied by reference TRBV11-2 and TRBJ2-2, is EAGVAQSPRYKIIEKRQSVAFWCNPISGHATLYWYQQILGQGPKLLIQFQNNGVVDDSQLPKDRFSAERLKGVDSTLKIQPAKLEDSAVYLCASSFQGAQNGELFFGEGSRLTVL.

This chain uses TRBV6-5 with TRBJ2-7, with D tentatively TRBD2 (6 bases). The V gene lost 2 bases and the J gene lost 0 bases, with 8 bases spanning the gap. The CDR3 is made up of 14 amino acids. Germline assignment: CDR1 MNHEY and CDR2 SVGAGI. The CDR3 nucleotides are TGTGCCAGCAGTTACACGGGGGTCTCCTACGAGCAGTACTTC. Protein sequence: CASSYTGVSYEQYF.

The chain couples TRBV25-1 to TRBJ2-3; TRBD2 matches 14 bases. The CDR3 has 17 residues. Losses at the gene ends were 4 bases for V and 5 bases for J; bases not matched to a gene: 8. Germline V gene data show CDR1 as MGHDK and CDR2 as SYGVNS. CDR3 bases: TGTGCCAGCAGTGGTGGGACTAGCGGGGGCCGGCGAGATACGCAGTATTTT. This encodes CASSGGTSGGRRDTQYF.

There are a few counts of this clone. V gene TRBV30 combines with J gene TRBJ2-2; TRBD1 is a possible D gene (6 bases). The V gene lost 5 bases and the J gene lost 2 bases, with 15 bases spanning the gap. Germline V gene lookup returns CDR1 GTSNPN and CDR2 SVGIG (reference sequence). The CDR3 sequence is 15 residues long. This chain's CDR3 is CAWEEHGTNTGELFF. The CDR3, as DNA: TGTGCCTGGGAAGAGCACGGGACAAACACCGGGGAGCTGTTTTTT.

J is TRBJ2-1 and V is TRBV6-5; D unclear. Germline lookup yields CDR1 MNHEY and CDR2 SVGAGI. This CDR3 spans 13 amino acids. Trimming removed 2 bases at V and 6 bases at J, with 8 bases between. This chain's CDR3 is CASSYGSPNEQFF. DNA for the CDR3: TGTGCCAGCAGTTACGGCTCCCCCAATGAGCAGTTCTTC.